The 18 T cell receptor beta chains given below trace back to one sample, sequenced in a study of T cell responses to AZD1222 COVID-19 vaccine. The table came from immunoSEQ multiplex PCR; TCRdb's copy has only in-frame clones and leaves some out. The repertoire holds 150,000 or so clones, approximately 92% seen once, with 3.5% to 4.5% in the top ten. Sample: peripheral blood, taken 28 days after the second AZD1222 dose. These receptors were collected from an adult who received the AZD1222 COVID-19 vaccine.

The chain combines TRBV28 with TRBJ1-4; possible D gene TRBD1, 6 bases. V lost 6 bases and J lost 7, with 18 bases in between. Germline V gene sequence: CDR1 MDHEN, CDR2 SYDVKM. This CDR3 contains 15 residues. CDR3 region: CASRLSGAGGEKLFF. CDR3 nucleotides: TGTGCCAGCAGACTCTCAGGGGCAGGTGGTGAAAAACTGTTTTTT.

This clone was detected only once. The rearrangement links TRBV6-5 to TRBJ2-7; perhaps D is TRBD1 or TRBD2 (5 bases each). The V gene lost 5 bases and the J gene lost 4 bases, with 18 bases spanning the gap. CDR3 size: 15 residues. Germline-derived CDR1 and CDR2 are MNHEY and SVGAGI. CDR3 sequence (DNA): TGTGCCAGCAGTCCTCCGGGACGGACTTTATACGAGCAGTACTTC. Protein sequence: CASSPPGRTLYEQYF.

The chain is built from TRBV6-5 and TRBJ2-7, with a weak D call TRBD2 (5 bases). From germline, CDR1 is MNHEY and CDR2 SVGAGI. The ends were cut back, 4 bases at V and 2 bases at J, with 12 bases in the middle. The CDR3 is made up of 14 amino acids. The CDR3 protein is CASSLRRDPYEQYF. CDR3 DNA: TGTGCCAGCAGTTTACGACGGGATCCCTACGAGCAGTACTTC.

The chain joins TRBV10-3 to TRBJ2-1, with 8 bases matching TRBD2. Trimming at V came to 0 bases and at J to 4 bases, leaving 5 bases not matched to a gene. Germline loops: CDR1 ENHRY, CDR2 SYGVKD. The CDR3 totals 16 residues. For the CDR3, the DNA is TGTGCCATCAGTGAGTCGGGGACTAGGAAATACAATGAGCAGTTCTTC. Translated: CAISESGTRKYNEQFF.

The chain joins TRBV10-3 to TRBJ2-1; 10 bases align to TRBD1. Germline V CDR1 and CDR2: ENHRY, SYGVKD. There are 20 residues in the CDR3. Trimming removed 2 bases from V and 0 bases from J; junction bases left unmatched: 13. The CDR3 DNA is TGTGCCATCAGTGAGAAGCGGACAGGGGGTTTTCGGAACTCCTACAATGAGCAGTTCTTC. Protein: CAISEKRTGGFRNSYNEQFF.

This clone turned up a few times. The V and J genes are TRBV28 and TRBJ1-1; D unclear. Between the trimmed V and J ends, which lost 6 bases and 7 bases, there was a span of 18 bases. The V gene's germline CDR1 is MDHEN and CDR2 SYDVKM. This CDR3 comprises 14 residues. CDR3 coding DNA: TGTGCCAGCAGGGGAATAATGGGTTTAAATGAAGCTTTCTTT. Translating gives CASRGIMGLNEAFF. The whole variable domain, remainder taken from reference TRBV28 and TRBJ1-1, is DVKVTQSSRYLVKRTGEKVFLECVQDMDHENMFWYRQDPGLGLRLIYFSYDVKMKEKGDIPEGYSVSREKKERFSLILESASTNQTSMYLCASRGIMGLNEAFFGQGTRLTVV.

The J gene is TRBJ2-5, the V gene TRBV10-3; TRBD1 matches at 9 bases. The length of the CDR3 is 16 residues. CDR1 is ENHRY, CDR2 SYGVKD, per germline. V dropped 0 bases and J dropped 4; count of bases not matched to a gene: 6. The CDR3 DNA reads TGTGCCATCAGTGAGTCCGACAGGGGGTACTCAGAGACCCAGTACTTC. This translates into CAISESDRGYSETQYF.

This chain uses TRBV7-9 with TRBJ1-1; D uncertain. The CDR3 loop spans 14 amino acids. Trimming shortened V by 0 bases and J by 8 bases, and 13 bases separated the two germline ends. Germline-derived CDR1 and CDR2 are SEHNR and FQNEAQ (reference sequence). In nucleotides, the CDR3 is TGTGCCAGCAGCTTAGCTGGAGACATTAAAGAAGCTTTCTTT. Protein: CASSLAGDIKEAFF.

For the CDR3, the DNA is TGTGCCAGCCGAGGGAATCAGCAGGGCTCACCTCTGAACACTGAAGCTTTCTTT. It yields the protein CASRGNQQGSPLNTEAFF. The genes are TRBV2 and TRBJ1-1; D might be TRBD1 (5 bases). This CDR3 contains 18 residues. Trimming took 8 bases from V and 0 from J, leaving 25 bases between them. The germline V gene encodes CDR1 SNHLY and CDR2 FYNNEI.

This clone was seen once. This chain joins TRBV7-2 and TRBJ2-5, with 12 bases lining up with TRBD2. CDR1 and CDR2 from the germline V gene are SGHTA and FQGNSA. This CDR3 region has 19 residues. V gave up 2 bases and J gave up 7 bases; unmatched junction bases: 17. CDR3 in amino acids: CASSLRVWASGRGNVTQYF. The CDR3 bases are TGTGCCAGCAGCTTAAGGGTCTGGGCTAGCGGGAGGGGTAACGTGACCCAGTACTTC.

The chain has TRBV5-4 and TRBJ2-7, with 10 nucleotides matching TRBD2. Germline loops: CDR1 SGHNT, CDR2 YYREEE (reference sequence). With V trimmed by 2 bases and J by 7 bases, 9 bases remained unmatched. The CDR3 has 15 residues. The CDR3 sequence is CASSLRLAGVEEQYF. CDR3 sequence (DNA): TGTGCCAGCAGCTTACGTCTAGCGGGAGTGGAAGAGCAGTACTTC.

This clone was picked up one time. The chain has TRBV5-1 and TRBJ1-2; tentative D call: TRBD1 (5 bases). CDR3 size: 14 residues. Per the germline V gene, CDR1 is SGHRS and CDR2 is YFSETQ. V was clipped by 2 bases and J by 7 bases, with 15 bases between them. CDR3 protein: CASSFEGASGGYTF. CDR3 DNA: TGCGCCAGCAGCTTTGAAGGGGCGTCTGGTGGCTACACCTTC. Supplemented by reference TRBV5-1 and TRBJ1-2, the full variable domain reads KAGVTQTPRYLIKTRGQQVTLSCSPISGHRSVSWYQQTPGQGLQFLFEYFSETQRNKGNFPGRFSGRQFSNSRSEMNVSTLELGDSALYLCASSFEGASGGYTFGSGTRLTVV.

In its sample, this clone was seen once. The CDR3 reads CASSPTGEPQHF. CDR3 coding DNA: TGTGCCAGCAGTCCAACCGGGGAGCCCCAGCATTTT. This chain links TRBV2 with TRBJ1-5; D is uncertain. Trimming cost V 5 bases and J 8 bases, with 10 bases left between them. This CDR3 is built from 12 residues. Germline lookup yields CDR1 SNHLY and CDR2 FYNNEI.

The J gene is TRBJ1-1, the V gene TRBV28; the D is unclear. V lost 8 bases, J lost 5 bases, and 18 bases lay in between. The CDR3 runs 14 residues. Germline V CDR1 and CDR2: MDHEN, SYDVKM. The CDR3 region has the DNA TGTGCCAGCCGGTCAATTCAGCAACGAACTGAAGCTTTCTTT. This translates into CASRSIQQRTEAFF.

The V gene is TRBV19, the J gene TRBJ1-3; no definite D call. The V and J ends lost 7 bases and 0 bases respectively, with 7 bases between them. Looked up from germline, CDR1 is LNHDA and CDR2 is SQIVND (reference sequence). The CDR3 loop spans 13 amino acids. The CDR3 is CASTLYSGNTIYF. The CDR3 region has the DNA TGTGCCAGTACGCTTTACTCTGGAAACACCATATATTTT.

This chain connects TRBV14 to TRBJ2-3; D is perhaps TRBD1 (5 bases). Per the germline V gene, CDR1 is SGHDN and CDR2 is FVKESK. The V and J ends lost 4 bases and 7 bases respectively, with 24 bases between them. The CDR3 has 17 residues. CDR3 nucleotides: TGTGCCAGCAGCCCAAGTACAGGACGCTCATTCCCCAATACGCAGTATTTT. It encodes CASSPSTGRSFPNTQYF.

This sequence joins TRBV7-2 and TRBJ2-5, with D tentatively TRBD1 (5 bases). Trimming left V 5 bases short and J 2 bases short, with 12 bases between. The CDR3 consists of 14 residues. Germline V CDR1 and CDR2: SGHTA, FQGNSA. The CDR3 DNA reads as TGTGCCAGCAGCCCAGGGATGAGGCAAGAGACCCAGTACTTC. Translation: CASSPGMRQETQYF.

The V gene is TRBV9, the J gene TRBJ2-1; 8 bases align to TRBD2. This CDR3 spans 15 amino acids. CDR1 and CDR2 (germline): SGDLS, YYNGEE. Trimming took 0 bases from V and 9 from J; bases not matched to a gene: 8. CDR3 amino acids: CASSVGLTGGGEQFF. DNA for the CDR3: TGTGCCAGCAGCGTAGGTCTCACGGGAGGGGGTGAGCAGTTCTTC.